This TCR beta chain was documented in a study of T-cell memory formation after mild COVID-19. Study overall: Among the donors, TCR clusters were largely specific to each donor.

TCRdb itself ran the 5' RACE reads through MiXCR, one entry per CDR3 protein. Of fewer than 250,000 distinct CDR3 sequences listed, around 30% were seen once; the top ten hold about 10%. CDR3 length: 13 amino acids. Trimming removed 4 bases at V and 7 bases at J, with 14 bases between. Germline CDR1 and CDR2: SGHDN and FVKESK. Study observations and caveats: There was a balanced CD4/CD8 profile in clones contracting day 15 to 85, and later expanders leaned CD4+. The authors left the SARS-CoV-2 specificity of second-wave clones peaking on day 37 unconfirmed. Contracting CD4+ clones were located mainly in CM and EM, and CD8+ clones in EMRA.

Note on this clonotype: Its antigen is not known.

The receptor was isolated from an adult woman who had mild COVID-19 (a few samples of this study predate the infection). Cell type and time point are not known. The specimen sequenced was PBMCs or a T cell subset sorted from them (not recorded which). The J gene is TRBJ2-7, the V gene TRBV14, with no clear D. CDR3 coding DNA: TGTGCCAGCAGCCTCAGGCTCATCGGGGAGCAGTACTTC. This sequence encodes CASSLRLIGEQYF.